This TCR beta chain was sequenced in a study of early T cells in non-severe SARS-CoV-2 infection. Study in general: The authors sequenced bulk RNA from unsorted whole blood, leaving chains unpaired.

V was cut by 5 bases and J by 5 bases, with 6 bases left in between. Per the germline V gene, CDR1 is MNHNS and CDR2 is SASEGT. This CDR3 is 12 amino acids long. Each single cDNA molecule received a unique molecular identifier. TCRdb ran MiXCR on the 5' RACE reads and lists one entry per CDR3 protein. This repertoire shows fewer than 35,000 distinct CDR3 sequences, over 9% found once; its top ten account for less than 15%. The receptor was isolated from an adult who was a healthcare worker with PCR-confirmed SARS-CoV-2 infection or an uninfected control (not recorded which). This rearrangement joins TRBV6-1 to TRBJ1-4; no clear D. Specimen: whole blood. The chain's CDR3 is CASSNYNEKLFF. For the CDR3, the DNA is TGTGCCAGCAGTAACTACAATGAAAAACTGTTTTTT.